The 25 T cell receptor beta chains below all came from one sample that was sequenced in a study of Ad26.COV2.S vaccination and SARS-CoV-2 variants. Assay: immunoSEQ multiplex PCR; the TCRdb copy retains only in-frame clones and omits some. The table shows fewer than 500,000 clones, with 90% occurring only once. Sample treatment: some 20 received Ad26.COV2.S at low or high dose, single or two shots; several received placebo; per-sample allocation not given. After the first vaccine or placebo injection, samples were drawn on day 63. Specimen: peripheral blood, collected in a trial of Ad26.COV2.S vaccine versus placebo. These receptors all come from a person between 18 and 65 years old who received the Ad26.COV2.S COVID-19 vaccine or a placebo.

CDR3 protein: CASSSPHTTSGRYEQYF. In DNA, the CDR3 is TGTGCCAGCAGCTCCCCCCACACGACTAGCGGGAGATACGAGCAGTACTTC. This rearrangement joins TRBV7-9 to TRBJ2-7, with 12 bases lining up with TRBD2. The J segment lost 4 bases and the V segment lost 4 bases, leaving 11 bases of the junction unmatched. Germline V gene data show CDR1 as SEHNR and CDR2 as FQNEAQ (reference sequence). The CDR3 extends over 17 amino acids.

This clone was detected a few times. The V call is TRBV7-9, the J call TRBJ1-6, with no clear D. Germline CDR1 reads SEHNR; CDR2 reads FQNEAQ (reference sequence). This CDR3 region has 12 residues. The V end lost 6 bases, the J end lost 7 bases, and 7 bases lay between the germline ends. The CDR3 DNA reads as TGTGCCAGCAGTGTGGGGAATTCACCCCTCCACTTT. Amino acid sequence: CASSVGNSPLHF.

CDR3 sequence: CASSEISAGGGRYEQYF. The CDR3 nucleotides read TGTGCCAGCAGTGAAATTTCGGCGGGGGGCGGACGATACGAGCAGTACTTC. The chain links TRBV2 to TRBJ2-7, with 8 bases aligning to TRBD2. This CDR3 spans 17 amino acids. The germline V gene encodes CDR1 SNHLY and CDR2 FYNNEI. V was pared by 2 bases and J by 4 bases, with 13 bases of the junction left unmatched. The entire variable domain, with the rest obtained from reference TRBV2 and TRBJ2-7, is as follows: EPEVTQTPSHQVTQMGQEVILRCVPISNHLYFYWYRQILGQKVEFLVSFYNNEISEKSEIFDDQFSVERPDGSNFTLKIRSTKLEDSAMYFCASSEISAGGGRYEQYFGPGTRLTVT.

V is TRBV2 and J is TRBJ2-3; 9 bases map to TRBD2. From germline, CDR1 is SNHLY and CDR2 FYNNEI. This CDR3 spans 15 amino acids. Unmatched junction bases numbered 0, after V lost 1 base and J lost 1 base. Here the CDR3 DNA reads TGTGCCAGCAGTGAAGGGACTAGCGGCACAGATACGCAGTATTTT. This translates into CASSEGTSGTDTQYF.

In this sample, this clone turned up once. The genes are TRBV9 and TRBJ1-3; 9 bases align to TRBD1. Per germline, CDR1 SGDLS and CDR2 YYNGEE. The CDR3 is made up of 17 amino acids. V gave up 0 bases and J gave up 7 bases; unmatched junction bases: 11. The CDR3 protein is CASSVGTGGADRNTIYF. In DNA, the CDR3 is TGTGCCAGCAGCGTAGGTACAGGGGGCGCCGATCGGAACACCATATATTTT.

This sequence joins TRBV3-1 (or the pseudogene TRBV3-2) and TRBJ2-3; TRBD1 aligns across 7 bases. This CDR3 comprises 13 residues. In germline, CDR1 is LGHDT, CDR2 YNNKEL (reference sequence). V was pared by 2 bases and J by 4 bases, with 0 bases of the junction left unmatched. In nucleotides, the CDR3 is TGTGCCAGCAGCCAACAGGGGGCAGATACGCAGTATTTT. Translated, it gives CASSQQGADTQYF.

CDR3 sequence reads: CASRSTGNEQYF. Written as DNA, the CDR3 is TGTGCCAGCAGGTCGACAGGGAACGAGCAGTACTTC. The genes are TRBV12-3 or TRBV12-4 and TRBJ2-7; 7 nucleotides align to TRBD1. Losses at the gene ends were 6 bases for V and 5 bases for J; bases not matched to a gene: 4. The CDR3 consists of 12 residues.

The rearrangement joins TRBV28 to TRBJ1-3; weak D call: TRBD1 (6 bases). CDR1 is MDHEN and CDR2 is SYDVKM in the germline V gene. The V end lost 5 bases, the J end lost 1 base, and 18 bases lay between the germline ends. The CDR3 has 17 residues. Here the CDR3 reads CASSPHGWGASGNTIYF. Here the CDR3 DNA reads TGTGCCAGCAGTCCACACGGGTGGGGGGCGTCTGGAAACACCATATATTTT.

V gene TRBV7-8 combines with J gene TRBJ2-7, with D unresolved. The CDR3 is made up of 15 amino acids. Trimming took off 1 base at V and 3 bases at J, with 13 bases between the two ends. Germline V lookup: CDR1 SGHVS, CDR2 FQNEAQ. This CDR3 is CASSLERRQFYEQYF. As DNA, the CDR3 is TGTGCCAGCAGCTTAGAACGTCGGCAGTTCTACGAGCAGTACTTC.

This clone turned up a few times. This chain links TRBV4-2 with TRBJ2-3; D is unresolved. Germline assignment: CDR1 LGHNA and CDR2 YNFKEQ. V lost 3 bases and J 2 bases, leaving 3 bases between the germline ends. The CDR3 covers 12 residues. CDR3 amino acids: CASSQDTDTQYF. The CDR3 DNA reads TGTGCCAGCAGCCAGGACACAGATACGCAGTATTTT.

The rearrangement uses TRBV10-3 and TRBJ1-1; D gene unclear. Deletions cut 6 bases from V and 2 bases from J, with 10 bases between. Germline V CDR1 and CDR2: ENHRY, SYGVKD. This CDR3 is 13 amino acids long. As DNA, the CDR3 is TGTGCCATCAGGAAGGGTATAAACACTGAAGCTTTCTTT. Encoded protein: CAIRKGINTEAFF.

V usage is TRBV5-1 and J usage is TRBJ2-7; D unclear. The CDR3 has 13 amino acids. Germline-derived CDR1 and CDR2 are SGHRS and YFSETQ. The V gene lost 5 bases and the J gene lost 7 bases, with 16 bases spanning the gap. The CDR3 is CASSKESFGEQYF. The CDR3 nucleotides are TGCGCCAGCAGTAAAGAGAGCTTTGGGGAGCAGTACTTC.

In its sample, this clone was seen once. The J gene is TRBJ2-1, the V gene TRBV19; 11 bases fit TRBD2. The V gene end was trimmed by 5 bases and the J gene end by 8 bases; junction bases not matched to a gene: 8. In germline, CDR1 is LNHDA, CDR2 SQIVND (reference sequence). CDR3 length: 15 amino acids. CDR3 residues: CASSPLAGGRDEQFF. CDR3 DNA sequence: TGTGCCAGTAGTCCATTAGCGGGAGGGCGGGATGAGCAGTTCTTC. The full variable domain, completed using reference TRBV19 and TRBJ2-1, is DGGITQSPKYLFRKEGQNVTLSCEQNLNHDAMYWYRQDPGQGLRLIYYSQIVNDFQKGDIAEGYSVSREKKESFPLTVTSAQKNPTAFYLCASSPLAGGRDEQFFGPGTRLTVL.

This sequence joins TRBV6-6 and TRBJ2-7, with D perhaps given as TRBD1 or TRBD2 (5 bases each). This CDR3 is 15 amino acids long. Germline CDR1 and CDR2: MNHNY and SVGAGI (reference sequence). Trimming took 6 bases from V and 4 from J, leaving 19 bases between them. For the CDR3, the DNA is TGTGCCAGCAGCGACCGGGACGCCTTCCTTTACGAGCAGTACTTC. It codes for CASSDRDAFLYEQYF.

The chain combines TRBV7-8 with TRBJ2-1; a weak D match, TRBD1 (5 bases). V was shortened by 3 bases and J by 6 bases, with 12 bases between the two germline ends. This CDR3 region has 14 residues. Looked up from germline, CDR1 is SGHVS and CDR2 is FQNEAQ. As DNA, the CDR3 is TGTGCCAGCAGCTTGGCAGGGTTTGGCAATGAGCAGTTCTTC. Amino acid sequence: CASSLAGFGNEQFF.

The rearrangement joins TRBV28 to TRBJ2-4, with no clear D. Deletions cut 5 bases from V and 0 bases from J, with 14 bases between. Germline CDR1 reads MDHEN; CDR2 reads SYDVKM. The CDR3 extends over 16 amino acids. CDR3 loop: CASSAPSRVAKNIQYF. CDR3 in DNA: TGTGCCAGCAGTGCCCCCTCCAGAGTAGCCAAAAACATTCAGTACTTC.

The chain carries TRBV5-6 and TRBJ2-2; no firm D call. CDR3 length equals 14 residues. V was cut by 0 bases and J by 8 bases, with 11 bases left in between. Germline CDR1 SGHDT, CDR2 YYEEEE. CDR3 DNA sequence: TGTGCCAGCAGCTTGGGGGCGGCAGGAGGGGAGCTGTTTTTT. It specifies CASSLGAAGGELFF.

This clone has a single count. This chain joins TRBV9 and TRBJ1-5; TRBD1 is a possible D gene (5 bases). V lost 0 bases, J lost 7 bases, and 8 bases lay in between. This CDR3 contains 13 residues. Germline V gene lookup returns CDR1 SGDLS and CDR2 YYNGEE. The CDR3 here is CASSVEGVQPQHF. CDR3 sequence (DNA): TGTGCCAGCAGCGTAGAAGGGGTCCAGCCCCAGCATTTT.

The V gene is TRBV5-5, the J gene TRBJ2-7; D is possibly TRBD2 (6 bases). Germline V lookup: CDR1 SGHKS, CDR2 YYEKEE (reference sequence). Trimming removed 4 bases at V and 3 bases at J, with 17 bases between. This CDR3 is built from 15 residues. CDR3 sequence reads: CASSPTAGSLYEQYF. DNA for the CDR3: TGTGCCAGCAGCCCCACCGCCGGGAGTCTCTACGAGCAGTACTTC.

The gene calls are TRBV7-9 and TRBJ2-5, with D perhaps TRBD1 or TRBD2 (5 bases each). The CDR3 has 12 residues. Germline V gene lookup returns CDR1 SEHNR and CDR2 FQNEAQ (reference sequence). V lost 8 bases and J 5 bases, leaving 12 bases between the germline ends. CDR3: CASWGLGETQYF. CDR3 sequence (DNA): TGTGCCAGCTGGGGGTTGGGGGAGACCCAGTACTTC.

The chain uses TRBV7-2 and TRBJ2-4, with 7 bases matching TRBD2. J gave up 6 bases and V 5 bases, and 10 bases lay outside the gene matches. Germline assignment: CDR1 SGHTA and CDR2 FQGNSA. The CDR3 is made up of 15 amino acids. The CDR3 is CASSPAGRRGNIQYF. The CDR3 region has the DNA TGTGCCAGCAGCCCAGCGGGGCGAAGGGGAAACATTCAGTACTTC.

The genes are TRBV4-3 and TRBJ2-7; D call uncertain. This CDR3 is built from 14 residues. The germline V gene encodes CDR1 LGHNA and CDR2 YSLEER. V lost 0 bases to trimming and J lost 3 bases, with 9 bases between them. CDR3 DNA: TGCGCCAGCAGCCAAGATAAGGGATTCTACGAGCAGTACTTC. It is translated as CASSQDKGFYEQYF.

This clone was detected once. CDR3 sequence reads: CASSLVGQGAANEKLFF. The CDR3, as DNA: TGCGCCAGCAGCTTGGTGGGACAGGGGGCAGCTAATGAAAAACTGTTTTTT. V usage is TRBV5-1 and J usage is TRBJ1-4; 12 bases are a match to TRBD1. The J segment lost 3 bases and the V segment lost 0 bases, leaving 3 bases of the junction unmatched. The CDR3 has 17 residues. Germline CDR1 SGHRS, CDR2 YFSETQ.

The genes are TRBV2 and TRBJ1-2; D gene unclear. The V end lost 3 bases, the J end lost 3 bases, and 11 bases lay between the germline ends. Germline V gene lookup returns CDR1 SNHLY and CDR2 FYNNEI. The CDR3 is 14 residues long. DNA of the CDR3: TGTGCCAGCAGTGATTCGGGTATTGACTATGGCTACACCTTC. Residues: CASSDSGIDYGYTF.

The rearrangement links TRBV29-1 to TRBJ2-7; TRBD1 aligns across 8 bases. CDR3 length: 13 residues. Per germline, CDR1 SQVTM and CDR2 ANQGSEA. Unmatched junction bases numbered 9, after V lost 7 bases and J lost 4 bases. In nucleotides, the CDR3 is TGCAGCGCGACCACAGGGGGGAAGTACGAGCAGTACTTC. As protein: CSATTGGKYEQYF.